Each of the 15 T cell receptor beta chains below was sequenced from the same sample in a study of OX40 agonist ivuxolimab in advanced cancers. Using immunoSEQ multiplex PCR, the repertoire was profiled, and TCRdb retains in-frame clones only, with some absent. The sample carries around 25,000 clones, about 88% recorded once. The sequenced sample was CD4+ or CD8+ T cells sorted from blood, obtained in a trial of the OX40 agonist ivuxolimab. The receptors originated from an adult with an advanced solid tumor such as melanoma, head and neck, liver or kidney cancer.

The chain couples TRBV19 to TRBJ2-6, with D possibly matching TRBD1 (6 bases). The germline V and J ends were trimmed by 6 bases and 0 bases, with 18 bases remaining between them. Looked up from germline, CDR1 is LNHDA and CDR2 is SQIVND (reference sequence). The CDR3 has 18 residues. For the CDR3, the DNA is TGTGCCAGTAGATTTCAGGGGTCCCTTCCCTCTGGGGCCAACGTCCTGACTTTC. Amino acids: CASRFQGSLPSGANVLTF.

The J gene is TRBJ2-2, the V gene TRBV7-2, with 8 nucleotides matching TRBD1. There are 16 residues in the CDR3. V lost 3 bases, J lost 4 bases, and 7 bases stayed unmatched. The germline V gene has CDR1 SGHTA and CDR2 FQGNSA. CDR3 loop: CASSFRAGGGTGELFF. The CDR3 DNA follows: TGTGCCAGCAGCTTCAGAGCAGGGGGCGGCACCGGGGAGCTGTTTTTT.

This sequence joins TRBV18 and TRBJ2-1; 11 nucleotides align to TRBD2. The CDR3 covers 18 residues. V gave up 4 bases and J gave up 5 bases; unmatched junction bases: 13. The germline V gene encodes CDR1 KGHSH and CDR2 LQKENI. CDR3 loop: CASSLQLLAGGTNNEQFF. Written as DNA, the CDR3 is TGTGCCAGCTCACTCCAGCTGCTAGCGGGGGGAACTAACAATGAGCAGTTCTTC.

The rearrangement uses TRBV9 and TRBJ1-5; D might be TRBD1 (6 bases). The germline gives CDR1 SGDLS, CDR2 YYNGEE. V was cut by 0 bases and J by 3 bases, with 10 bases left in between. The CDR3 spans 15 residues. CDR3 DNA: TGTGCCAGCAGCGTAGGAGGACAGATCAATCAGCCCCAGCATTTT. Residues: CASSVGGQINQPQHF.

J is TRBJ2-7 and V is TRBV6-5; D possibly corresponds to TRBD2 (6 bases). This CDR3 is built from 13 residues. Between the trimmed V and J ends, which lost 5 bases and 3 bases, there was a span of 11 bases. Germline lookup yields CDR1 MNHEY and CDR2 SVGAGI. CDR3 coding DNA: TGTGCCAGCAGTCGGGGACTCTTCTACGAGCAGTACTTC. Its translation: CASSRGLFYEQYF.

This rearrangement joins TRBV18 to TRBJ2-5, with 9 bases identical to TRBD2. Germline CDR1 is KGHSH and CDR2 is LQKENI. The CDR3 spans 15 residues. After removal of 3 bases from V and 2 bases from J, the junction contained 4 bases not matched to a gene. CDR3 amino acids: CASSPGTSPQETQYF. The DNA for the CDR3 is TGTGCCAGCTCACCGGGGACTAGCCCACAAGAGACCCAGTACTTC.

The CDR3 reads CASINDNYEQYF. The CDR3 DNA is TGTGCCAGCATTAACGATAACTACGAGCAGTACTTC. The V call is TRBV28, the J call TRBJ2-7; D uncertain. V lost 7 bases to trimming and J lost 3 bases, with 10 bases between them. Per germline, CDR1 MDHEN and CDR2 SYDVKM. The CDR3 is 12 residues long.

The chain couples TRBV5-1 to TRBJ2-7, with 7 positions matching TRBD1. In germline, CDR1 is SGHRS, CDR2 YFSETQ. The CDR3 extends over 15 amino acids. Losses at the gene ends were 2 bases for V and 1 base for J; bases not matched to a gene: 6. CDR3 sequence: CASSFTGTVSYEQYF. For the CDR3, the DNA is TGCGCCAGCAGCTTTACCGGGACAGTTTCCTACGAGCAGTACTTC.

The chain has TRBV30 and TRBJ1-1; D gene ambiguous. The V end was cut by 1 base, the J end by 0 bases, with 6 bases between. There are 13 residues in the CDR3. CDR1 and CDR2 (germline): GTSNPN, SVGIG (reference sequence). The CDR3 nucleotides read TGTGCCTGGAGTGCCCAGATGAACACTGAAGCTTTCTTT. As protein: CAWSAQMNTEAFF.

V usage is TRBV2 and J usage is TRBJ1-2; unclear D gene. CDR1 and CDR2 (germline): SNHLY, FYNNEI. The CDR3 has 14 residues. Trimming shortened V by 6 bases and J by 7 bases, and 18 bases separated the two germline ends. CDR3 region: CASSPESRSRGYTF. In DNA form, the CDR3 reads TGTGCCAGCAGCCCCGAATCCCGTTCTCGTGGCTACACCTTC. The variable domain in full, with the rest retrieved from reference TRBV2 and TRBJ1-2, is EPEVTQTPSHQVTQMGQEVILRCVPISNHLYFYWYRQILGQKVEFLVSFYNNEISEKSEIFDDQFSVERPDGSNFTLKIRSTKLEDSAMYFCASSPESRSRGYTFGSGTRLTVV.

This chain joins TRBV10-1 and TRBJ2-5, with D tentatively TRBD1 or TRBD2 (5 bases each). With 2 bases removed from V and 1 base from J, the gap between germline ends came to 8 bases. Germline CDR1 reads WNHNN; CDR2 reads SYGVQD (reference sequence). This CDR3 has 14 amino acids. The CDR3 here is CASSEKGSQETQYF. In DNA form, the CDR3 reads TGCGCCAGCAGTGAGAAGGGGAGCCAAGAGACCCAGTACTTC.

The chain joins TRBV4-3 to TRBJ2-3; D is ambiguous. Germline V gene sequence: CDR1 LGHNA, CDR2 YSLEER. The CDR3 totals 13 residues. Trimming took off 3 bases at V and 8 bases at J, with 12 bases between the two ends. The CDR3 region is CASSHEPGSTQYF. The CDR3 DNA follows: TGCGCCAGCAGCCACGAACCCGGTAGTACGCAGTATTTT.

The V call is TRBV5-1, the J call TRBJ2-7; tentatively, D is TRBD2 (6 bases). In germline, CDR1 is SGHRS, CDR2 YFSETQ. The V end was cut by 2 bases, the J end by 4 bases, with 7 bases between. The CDR3 runs to 12 residues. CDR3 DNA sequence: TGCGCCAGCAGCTTCGGGGGATACGAGCAGTACTTC. This encodes CASSFGGYEQYF. The full variable domain, in which reference TRBV5-1 and TRBJ2-7 provide the parts outside the CDR3, is KAGVTQTPRYLIKTRGQQVTLSCSPISGHRSVSWYQQTPGQGLQFLFEYFSETQRNKGNFPGRFSGRQFSNSRSEMNVSTLELGDSALYLCASSFGGYEQYFGPGTRLTVT.

This rearrangement joins TRBV7-9 to TRBJ2-1, with 12 positions matching TRBD2. Germline V gene data show CDR1 as SEHNR and CDR2 as FQNEAQ (reference sequence). The CDR3 length is 16 residues. V gave up 5 bases and J gave up 8 bases; unmatched junction bases: 10. The CDR3 coding sequence is TGTGCCAGCAGCCAGACTAGCGGGGGCTTTATCGATGAGCAGTTCTTC. Translating it yields CASSQTSGGFIDEQFF.

This sequence joins TRBV25-1 and TRBJ1-2; weak D call: TRBD1 (5 bases). The CDR3 extends over 13 amino acids. Germline V gene lookup returns CDR1 MGHDK and CDR2 SYGVNS. V dropped 5 bases and J dropped 4 bases, with 11 bases sitting between them. This CDR3 reads CASSPSGAYGYTF. CDR3 DNA: TGTGCCAGCAGTCCGTCCGGGGCCTATGGCTACACCTTC.